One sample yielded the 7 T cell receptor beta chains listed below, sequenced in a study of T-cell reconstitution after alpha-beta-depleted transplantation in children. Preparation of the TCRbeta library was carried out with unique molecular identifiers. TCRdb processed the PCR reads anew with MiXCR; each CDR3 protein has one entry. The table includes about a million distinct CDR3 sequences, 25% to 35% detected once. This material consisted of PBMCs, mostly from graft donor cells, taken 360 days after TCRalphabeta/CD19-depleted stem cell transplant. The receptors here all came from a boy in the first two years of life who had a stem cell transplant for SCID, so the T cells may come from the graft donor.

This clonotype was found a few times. CDR3 nucleotides: TGCGCCAGCAGCTTGGAGTACGCAGCAACCTACGAGCAGTACTTC. This translates into CASSLEYAATYEQYF. The chain couples TRBV5-1 to TRBJ2-7, with D unclear. Per the germline V gene, CDR1 is SGHRS and CDR2 is YFSETQ. The CDR3 is 15 residues long. The germline V and J ends were trimmed by 0 bases and 2 bases, with 12 bases remaining between them.

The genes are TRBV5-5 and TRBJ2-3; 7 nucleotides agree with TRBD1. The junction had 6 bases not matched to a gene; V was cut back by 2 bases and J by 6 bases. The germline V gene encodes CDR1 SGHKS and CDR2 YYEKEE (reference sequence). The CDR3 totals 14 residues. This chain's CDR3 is CASSFGTARDTQYF. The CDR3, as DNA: TGTGCCAGCAGCTTCGGGACAGCACGCGATACGCAGTATTTT.

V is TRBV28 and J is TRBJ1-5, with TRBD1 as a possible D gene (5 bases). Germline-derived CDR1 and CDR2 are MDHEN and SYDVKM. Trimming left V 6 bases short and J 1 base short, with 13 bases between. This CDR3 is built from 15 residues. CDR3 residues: CASSDLGLSNQPQHF. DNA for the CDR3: TGTGCCAGCAGCGATTTGGGGCTAAGCAATCAGCCCCAGCATTTT.

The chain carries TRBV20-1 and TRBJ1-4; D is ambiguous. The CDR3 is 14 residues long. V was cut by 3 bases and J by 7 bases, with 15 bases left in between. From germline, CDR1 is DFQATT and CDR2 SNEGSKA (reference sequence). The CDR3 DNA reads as TGCAGTGCTAGGGGCCCGATAGGTACTGAAAAACTGTTTTTT. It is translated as CSARGPIGTEKLFF.

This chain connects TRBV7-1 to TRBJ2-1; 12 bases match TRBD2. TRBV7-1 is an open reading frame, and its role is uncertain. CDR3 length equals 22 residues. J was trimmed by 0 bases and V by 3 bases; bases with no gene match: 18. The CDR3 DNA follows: TGTGCCAGCAGCTCGAAAAGACCTAGCGGGGGGGCTCTTCCGAGCTCCTACAATGAGCAGTTCTTC. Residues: CASSSKRPSGGALPSSYNEQFF.

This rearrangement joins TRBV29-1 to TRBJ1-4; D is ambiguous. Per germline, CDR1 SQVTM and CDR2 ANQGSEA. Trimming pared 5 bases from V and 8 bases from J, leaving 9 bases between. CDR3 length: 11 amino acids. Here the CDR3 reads CSVTTWEKLFF. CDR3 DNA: TGCAGCGTTACCACTTGGGAAAAACTGTTTTTT.

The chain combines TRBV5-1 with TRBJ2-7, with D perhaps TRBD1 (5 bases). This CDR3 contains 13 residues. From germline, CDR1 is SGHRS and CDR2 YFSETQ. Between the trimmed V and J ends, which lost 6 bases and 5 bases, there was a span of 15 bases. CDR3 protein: CASKTQGTHEQYF. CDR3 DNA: TGCGCCAGCAAGACTCAGGGAACCCACGAGCAGTACTTC.